The 31 T cell receptor beta chains below all came from one sample that was sequenced in a study of shared clonotypes between healthy human individuals. Sequencing used immunoSEQ multiplex PCR; TCRdb keeps in-frame clones, though not all of them. This sample has 1,500,000 or so clones, with roughly 96% found just once. Sequencing was carried out using naive CD4+ T cells sorted from blood. The subset was: CD45RA+ positively selected. Receptor source: a man under 40 in good health.

This clone was detected only once. Distinct nucleotide sequences in the sample also encode this CDR3. CDR3 in DNA: TGTGCCAGCAGTGAACGGACAGGGAGAGAGACCCAGTACTTC. This translates into CASSERTGRETQYF. The rearrangement joins TRBV2 to TRBJ2-5, with TRBD1 matching over 8 bases. V dropped 2 bases and J dropped 4; count of bases not matched to a gene: 3. Germline V gives CDR1 SNHLY, CDR2 FYNNEI. This CDR3 is built from 14 residues.

This chain uses TRBV6-5 with TRBJ2-7, with D perhaps TRBD1 or TRBD2 (6 bases each). This CDR3 spans 16 amino acids. V was cut by 2 bases and J by 5 bases, with 19 bases left in between. CDR1 and CDR2 from the germline V gene are MNHEY and SVGAGI. The CDR3 sequence: CASSYLGSGAPHEQYF. The CDR3 DNA follows: TGTGCCAGCAGTTACCTCGGGTCGGGGGCGCCCCACGAGCAGTACTTC.

As for this clone: Other DNA sequences within the sample encode an identical CDR3. V gene TRBV28 combines with J gene TRBJ2-1; TRBD2 matches 9 bases. Germline CDR1 is MDHEN and CDR2 is SYDVKM. The CDR3 loop spans 15 amino acids. With 3 bases clipped from V and 9 bases from J, the junction kept 9 bases outside the gene matches. Here the CDR3 reads CASSFLAGGPIEQFF. The CDR3 bases are TGTGCCAGCAGTTTCTTGGCGGGAGGGCCGATTGAGCAGTTCTTC.

The chain employs TRBV5-1 and TRBJ1-5; TRBD1 aligns across 10 bases. This CDR3 is built from 15 residues. Germline CDR1 SGHRS, CDR2 YFSETQ. The ends lost 4 bases at V and 7 bases at J; junction bases unmatched: 8. The CDR3 coding sequence is TGCGCCAGCAGCCCCCGGGACAGGGGAGGGCAGCCCCAGCATTTT. Translated, it gives CASSPRDRGGQPQHF.

The chain employs TRBV28 and TRBJ1-4, with D unclear. The V end was cut by 6 bases, the J end by 6 bases, with 8 bases between. The CDR3 spans 12 residues. Looked up from germline, CDR1 is MDHEN and CDR2 is SYDVKM. CDR3 loop: CASRAAHEKLFF. CDR3 DNA: TGTGCCAGCAGGGCAGCCCATGAAAAACTGTTTTTT. Full variable domain (rest looked up from reference TRBV28 and TRBJ1-4): DVKVTQSSRYLVKRTGEKVFLECVQDMDHENMFWYRQDPGLGLRLIYFSYDVKMKEKGDIPEGYSVSREKKERFSLILESASTNQTSMYLCASRAAHEKLFFGSGTQLSVL.

The rearrangement links TRBV19 to TRBJ1-4; D is uncertain. The CDR3 runs 15 residues. Germline CDR1 is LNHDA and CDR2 is SQIVND (reference sequence). V gave up 3 bases and J gave up 7 bases, with 15 bases separating them. The CDR3 loop is CASSIRGSVSEKLFF. Written as DNA, the CDR3 is TGTGCCAGTAGTATTCGGGGTTCTGTAAGTGAAAAACTGTTTTTT.

This chain joins TRBV5-1 and TRBJ2-1, with D possibly called TRBD1 or TRBD2 (6 bases each). This CDR3 comprises 15 residues. V was cut by 4 bases and J by 5 bases, with 16 bases left in between. Germline CDR1 SGHRS, CDR2 YFSETQ. The CDR3 sequence is CASSPGGGKNNEQFF. CDR3 sequence (DNA): TGCGCCAGCAGCCCCGGGGGCGGGAAAAACAATGAGCAGTTCTTC. Variable domain in full (rest from reference TRBV5-1 and TRBJ2-1): KAGVTQTPRYLIKTRGQQVTLSCSPISGHRSVSWYQQTPGQGLQFLFEYFSETQRNKGNFPGRFSGRQFSNSRSEMNVSTLELGDSALYLCASSPGGGKNNEQFFGPGTRLTVL.

This clone was recorded once. The V call is TRBV19, the J call TRBJ2-7; 8 nucleotides line up with TRBD2. CDR1 LNHDA and CDR2 SQIVND come from the germline V gene (reference sequence). The CDR3 totals 14 residues. V dropped 7 bases and J dropped 5; count of bases not matched to a gene: 10. The CDR3 protein is CASKEGAGEHEQYF. The CDR3 coding sequence is TGTGCCAGTAAGGAGGGAGCGGGAGAACACGAGCAGTACTTC.

The J gene is TRBJ2-2, the V gene TRBV5-1; tentatively, D is TRBD2 (6 bases). The CDR3 runs 18 residues. V was shortened by 3 bases and J by 1 base, with 19 bases between the two germline ends. Germline values: CDR1 SGHRS, CDR2 YFSETQ. The CDR3 DNA sequence: TGCGCCAGCAGCTCAACCGGCCCGGGGACTCAGAACACCGGGGAGCTGTTTTTT. This sequence encodes CASSSTGPGTQNTGELFF.

The genes are TRBV7-9 and TRBJ2-7; TRBD2 agrees at 9 bases. This CDR3 contains 16 residues. The germline CDR1 and CDR2 sequences are SEHNR and FQNEAQ (reference sequence). With V trimmed by 8 bases and J by 2 bases, 13 bases remained unmatched. The CDR3 region is CASGRASGKSAYEQYF. For the CDR3, the DNA is TGTGCCAGCGGCCGGGCTAGCGGGAAGTCCGCCTACGAGCAGTACTTC.

This clone was detected once. The gene calls are TRBV7-6 and TRBJ2-7; unclear D gene. Germline V gene lookup returns CDR1 SGHVS and CDR2 FNYEAQ. V shed 5 bases and J shed 5 bases, with 22 bases lying between them. This CDR3 region has 16 residues. CDR3 residues: CASSPQVPQQAHEQYF. The CDR3 DNA sequence: TGTGCCAGCAGCCCTCAGGTCCCCCAGCAGGCCCACGAGCAGTACTTC.

J is TRBJ2-7 and V is TRBV19; D possibly corresponds to TRBD1 (6 bases). Germline CDR1 reads LNHDA; CDR2 reads SQIVND (reference sequence). This CDR3 comprises 14 residues. V was pared by 6 bases and J by 2 bases, with 14 bases between. The CDR3 coding sequence is TGTGCCAGTAGGAGGACAGCCTTGACCTACGAGCAGTACTTC. Protein: CASRRTALTYEQYF. Supplemented by reference TRBV19 and TRBJ2-7, the full variable domain reads DGGITQSPKYLFRKEGQNVTLSCEQNLNHDAMYWYRQDPGQGLRLIYYSQIVNDFQKGDIAEGYSVSREKKESFPLTVTSAQKNPTAFYLCASRRTALTYEQYFGPGTRLTVT.

This chain joins TRBV5-4 and TRBJ2-4, with D perhaps TRBD1 or TRBD2 (5 bases each). Per the germline V gene, CDR1 is SGHNT and CDR2 is YYREEE (reference sequence). Deletions cut 3 bases from V and 4 bases from J, with 11 bases between. The CDR3 runs 14 residues. This CDR3 is CASSSPGRKNIQYF. The CDR3 nucleotides are TGTGCCAGCAGCTCGCCGGGACGGAAAAACATTCAGTACTTC.

The chain uses TRBV20-1 and TRBJ2-4, with D hard to call. In germline, CDR1 is DFQATT, CDR2 SNEGSKA (reference sequence). The CDR3 runs 11 residues. V was clipped by 3 bases and J by 7 bases, with 7 bases between them. CDR3 residues: CSASPGNIQYF. The CDR3 DNA follows: TGCAGTGCTAGTCCTGGGAACATTCAGTACTTC.

This rearrangement joins TRBV5-8 to TRBJ2-2, with 7 nucleotides matching TRBD2. Germline trimming cut 4 bases from V and 0 bases from J; bases unmatched to any gene: 9. CDR1 is SGHTS and CDR2 is YDEGEE in the germline V gene. The CDR3 spans 17 residues. The CDR3 region has the DNA TGTGCCAGCAGCCCGGCGGTCGGGAGGACGAACACCGGGGAGCTGTTTTTT. Protein product: CASSPAVGRTNTGELFF.

The J gene is TRBJ1-2, the V gene TRBV28; possibly TRBD1 for D (5 bases). This CDR3 has 13 amino acids. Trimming left V 4 bases short and J 2 bases short, with 8 bases between. Germline loops: CDR1 MDHEN, CDR2 SYDVKM. CDR3 loop: CASSSPGNYGYTF. CDR3 sequence (DNA): TGTGCCAGCAGTTCCCCAGGGAACTATGGCTACACCTTC.

The chain has TRBV9 and TRBJ1-3, with no clear D. The CDR3 runs 13 residues. Germline V gives CDR1 SGDLS, CDR2 YYNGEE. V shed 3 bases and J shed 3 bases, with 7 bases lying between them. CDR3 sequence (DNA): TGTGCCAGCAGCGCCCAAGGTGGAAACACCATATATTTT. Translating gives CASSAQGGNTIYF.

This chain uses TRBV6-1 with TRBJ2-3; no clear D. The germline CDR1 and CDR2 sequences are MNHNS and SASEGT. The CDR3 consists of 13 residues. Trimming stripped 7 bases from V and 2 bases from J, with 10 bases between. This CDR3 is CASNPGYTDTQYF. CDR3 nucleotides: TGTGCCAGCAATCCAGGCTACACAGATACGCAGTATTTT.

V gene TRBV2 combines with J gene TRBJ2-3; D unclear. The CDR3 covers 15 residues. Trimming pared 6 bases from V and 0 bases from J, leaving 13 bases between. CDR1 and CDR2 (germline): SNHLY, FYNNEI. CDR3 sequence (DNA): TGTGCCAGCAGGAGAGCAGGAACTAGCACAGATACGCAGTATTTT. Its translation: CASRRAGTSTDTQYF. The full variable domain, its missing parts supplied by reference TRBV2 and TRBJ2-3, is EPEVTQTPSHQVTQMGQEVILRCVPISNHLYFYWYRQILGQKVEFLVSFYNNEISEKSEIFDDQFSVERPDGSNFTLKIRSTKLEDSAMYFCASRRAGTSTDTQYFGPGTRLTVL.

This chain uses TRBV28 with TRBJ2-1; D might be TRBD2 (6 bases). Germline V gene lookup returns CDR1 MDHEN and CDR2 SYDVKM. V dropped 2 bases and J dropped 0 bases, with 20 bases sitting between them. This CDR3 has 19 residues. CDR3 loop: CASSLSWAGIAASYNEQFF. The CDR3 coding sequence is TGTGCCAGCAGTTTAAGTTGGGCCGGGATAGCGGCCTCCTACAATGAGCAGTTCTTC.

This sequence joins TRBV27 and TRBJ1-4, with 7 nucleotides matching TRBD1. Unmatched junction bases numbered 7, after V lost 5 bases and J lost 4 bases. Per the germline V gene, CDR1 is MNHEY and CDR2 is SMNVEV (reference sequence). The CDR3 is 15 amino acids. Here the CDR3 DNA reads TGTGCCAGCAGTACCCGGGACAGCTATAATGAAAAACTGTTTTTT. Its translation: CASSTRDSYNEKLFF. Together with reference TRBV27 and TRBJ1-4, the CDR3 gives the full variable domain: EAQVTQNPRYLITVTGKKLTVTCSQNMNHEYMSWYRQDPGLGLRQIYYSMNVEVTDKGDVPEGYKVSRKEKRNFPLILESPSPNQTSLYFCASSTRDSYNEKLFFGSGTQLSVL.

The chain joins TRBV30 to TRBJ2-2, with 10 nucleotides matching TRBD2. CDR1 is GTSNPN, CDR2 SVGIG, per germline (reference sequence). Trimming removed 3 bases from V and 6 bases from J; junction bases left unmatched: 1. The CDR3 is made up of 13 amino acids. Here the CDR3 DNA reads TGTGCCTGGAGCCTAGCGGGAGCCGGGGAGCTGTTTTTT. Translated, it gives CAWSLAGAGELFF. Filled out from reference TRBV30 and TRBJ2-2, the complete variable domain reads SQTIHQWPATLVQPVGSPLSLECTVEGTSNPNLYWYRQAAGRGLQLLFYSVGIGQISSEVPQNLSASRPQDRQFILSSKKLLLSDSGFYLCAWSLAGAGELFFGEGSRLTVL.

This clone was recorded a few times. This chain joins TRBV4-1 and TRBJ2-7; perhaps TRBD1 as D (6 bases). Between the trimmed V and J ends, which lost 3 bases and 3 bases, there was a span of 9 bases. Germline lookup yields CDR1 MGHRA and CDR2 YSYEKL. The CDR3 consists of 13 residues. CDR3 amino acids: CASSQRTDYEQYF. The CDR3 bases are TGCGCCAGCAGCCAGAGGACAGACTACGAGCAGTACTTC.

The chain joins TRBV9 to TRBJ1-1; D gene unclear. The CDR3 covers 13 residues. CDR1 and CDR2 (germline): SGDLS, YYNGEE. V shed 0 bases and J shed 8 bases, with 11 bases lying between them. CDR3 nucleotide sequence: TGTGCCAGCAGCGTAGGGATCGTAGAGGAAGCTTTCTTT. Translation gives CASSVGIVEEAFF.

This chain uses TRBV9 with TRBJ2-3; D is unresolved. V was pared by 0 bases and J by 5 bases, with 7 bases between. Germline V gene data show CDR1 as SGDLS and CDR2 as YYNGEE. This CDR3 has 13 residues. CDR3 in amino acids: CASSVGVEDTQYF. DNA for the CDR3: TGTGCCAGCAGCGTAGGTGTCGAAGATACGCAGTATTTT.

V usage is TRBV11-2 and J usage is TRBJ2-1; weak D call: TRBD2 (5 bases). Looked up from germline, CDR1 is SGHAT and CDR2 is FQNNGV. V lost 5 bases and J lost 4, with 9 bases in between. CDR3 length equals 13 residues. Here the CDR3 DNA reads TGTGCCAGCAGCCTTAGACTATACAATGAGCAGTTCTTC. Protein: CASSLRLYNEQFF.

The chain links TRBV14 to TRBJ2-1; D is ambiguous. Trimming took 4 bases from V and 3 from J, leaving 10 bases between them. CDR3 size: 14 residues. Germline CDR1 is SGHDN and CDR2 is FVKESK. Written as DNA, the CDR3 is TGTGCCAGCAGCCCCCGACCACACTACAATGAGCAGTTCTTC. Translating gives CASSPRPHYNEQFF.

The chain recombines TRBV11-1 with TRBJ2-3; perhaps TRBD2 as D (5 bases). The V end was cut by 5 bases, the J end by 3 bases, with 9 bases between. This CDR3 has 13 residues. Germline lookup yields CDR1 SGHAT and CDR2 FQDESV (reference sequence). Here the CDR3 DNA reads TGTGCCAGCAGCCCTAGGGAGACAGATACGCAGTATTTT. It codes for CASSPRETDTQYF.

The V call is TRBV28, the J call TRBJ1-2; no firm D call. Germline CDR1 is MDHEN and CDR2 is SYDVKM. CDR3 length: 15 residues. V was pared by 6 bases and J by 8 bases, with 22 bases between. The CDR3: CASRAAEVAGPGYTF. Written as DNA, the CDR3 is TGTGCCAGCAGGGCCGCCGAAGTAGCAGGCCCAGGCTACACCTTC.

The chain carries TRBV7-9 and TRBJ1-5; D gene uncertain. Germline V gives CDR1 SEHNR, CDR2 FQNEAQ (reference sequence). Trimming cost V 5 bases and J 5 bases, with 7 bases left between them. The CDR3 contains 12 residues. CDR3: CASSPFDQPQHF. The CDR3 bases are TGTGCCAGCAGCCCCTTTGATCAGCCCCAGCATTTT. The variable domain in full, with the rest retrieved from reference TRBV7-9 and TRBJ1-5, is DTGVSQNPRHKITKRGQNVTFRCDPISEHNRLYWYRQTLGQGPEFLTYFQNEAQLEKSRLLSDRFSAERPKGSFSTLEIQRTEQGDSAMYLCASSPFDQPQHFGDGTRLSIL.

On this clone itself: The sample contains more than one DNA sequence encoding this CDR3. This chain joins TRBV20-1 and TRBJ2-7; D is undetermined. This CDR3 comprises 11 residues. The germline CDR1 and CDR2 sequences are DFQATT and SNEGSKA (reference sequence). V lost 3 bases to trimming and J lost 3 bases, with 6 bases between them. CDR3 loop: CSARLVYEQYF. In DNA, the CDR3 is TGCAGTGCTAGGCTAGTCTACGAGCAGTACTTC.